A single sample is the source of the 2 T cell receptor beta chains below, sequenced in a study of shared clonotypes between healthy human individuals. Method: immunoSEQ multiplex PCR; TCRdb's copy keeps in-frame clones and lacks some. The data hold fewer than 600,000 clones, with approximately 71% observed a single time. Sequencing was carried out using PBMCs. Every receptor here comes from a woman between 35 and 50 years old in good health. Some clones in this sample may be carry-over from other donors' samples.

This chain uses TRBV7-8 with TRBJ2-4; TRBD2 matches 8 bases. The CDR3 runs to 17 residues. Germline CDR1 and CDR2: SGHVS and FQNEAQ. The trim removed 2 bases at V and 0 bases at J, leaving 6 bases unmatched. Here the CDR3 reads CASSLRASGLAKNIQYF. In DNA form, the CDR3 reads TGTGCCAGCAGCTTAAGGGCTAGCGGGTTAGCCAAAAACATTCAGTACTTC.

In the case of this clone: The likely explanation is a read error, given a far larger clone one base away. Different DNA sequences within this sample yield the same CDR3. V gene TRBV2 combines with J gene TRBJ1-2; D remains ambiguous. The CDR3 loop spans 19 amino acids. The V gene lost 3 bases and the J gene lost 2 bases, with 25 bases spanning the gap. Germline V gene sequence: CDR1 SNHLY, CDR2 FYNNEI. The CDR3 DNA follows: TGTGCCAGCAGTGATTCGTTAGGACTGGGTCCCTATTGGAACTATGGCTACACCTTC. Translation gives CASSDSLGLGPYWNYGYTF. Full variable domain (remainder filled in from reference TRBV2 and TRBJ1-2): EPEVTQTPSHQVTQMGQEVILRCVPISNHLYFYWYRQILGQKVEFLVSFYNNEISEKSEIFDDQFSVERPDGSNFTLKIRSTKLEDSAMYFCASSDSLGLGPYWNYGYTFGSGTRLTVV.